Shown below are 26 T cell receptor beta chains from a single sample sequenced in a study of PD-1 blockade in mismatch repair-deficient tumors. The repertoire was sequenced with immunoSEQ multiplex PCR; TCRdb's copy has only in-frame clones and lacks some. Of some 130,000 clones detected, about 90% appear once; the ten largest clones hold about an eighth. The material was peripheral blood, obtained just under 74 weeks after starting pembrolizumab. These receptors came from an adult with mismatch repair-deficient cancer.

V is TRBV19 and J is TRBJ1-5; possible D gene TRBD1, 5 bases. V lost 10 bases, J lost 5 bases, and 21 bases lay in between. The CDR3 totals 15 residues. Germline V lookup: CDR1 LNHDA, CDR2 SQIVND (reference sequence). CDR3 sequence reads: CATSRGRDGYQPQHF. The CDR3 coding sequence is TGTGCCACCTCACGAGGCAGGGACGGATATCAGCCCCAGCATTTT.

V and J are TRBV2 and TRBJ2-5; D is perhaps TRBD1 (5 bases). This CDR3 spans 13 amino acids. Trimming pared 2 bases from V and 2 bases from J, leaving 6 bases between. The V gene's germline CDR1 is SNHLY and CDR2 FYNNEI. Here the CDR3 DNA reads TGTGCCAGCAGTGAACAGGGACAAGAGACCCAGTACTTC. It translates to CASSEQGQETQYF.

The chain couples TRBV27 to TRBJ1-5, with D unresolved. Germline CDR1 reads MNHEY; CDR2 reads SMNVEV (reference sequence). V lost 2 bases, J lost 6 bases, and 8 bases lay in between. The CDR3 sequence is 13 residues long. CDR3 region: CASSLGLSQPQHF. For the CDR3, the DNA is TGTGCCAGCAGTTTAGGTTTGAGTCAGCCCCAGCATTTT.

The chain couples TRBV2 to TRBJ1-3; tentatively, D is TRBD1 (6 bases). This CDR3 region has 17 residues. The germline V and J ends were trimmed by 2 bases and 0 bases, with 14 bases remaining between them. Germline values: CDR1 SNHLY, CDR2 FYNNEI. CDR3: CASSELIPDSSGNTIYF. CDR3 nucleotides: TGTGCCAGCAGTGAATTAATCCCGGACAGCTCTGGAAACACCATATATTTT.

This rearrangement joins TRBV11-2 to TRBJ1-2; 12 bases are shared with TRBD1. Germline CDR1 and CDR2: SGHAT and FQNNGV. V was clipped by 5 bases and J by 7 bases; unmatched bases: 5. This CDR3 is built from 14 residues. Written as DNA, the CDR3 is TGTGCCAGCAGCAGGGACAGGGGGCTTATTGGCTACACCTTC. Translated, it gives CASSRDRGLIGYTF.

The J gene is TRBJ1-1, the V gene TRBV11-3, with D uncertain. CDR1 and CDR2 (germline): SGHNT, YENEEA. This CDR3 is 13 amino acids long. Trimming removed 1 base at V and 0 bases at J, with 3 bases between. CDR3 DNA sequence: TGTGCCAGCAGCTTAGCTGTGAACACTGAAGCTTTCTTT. Protein: CASSLAVNTEAFF.

V usage is TRBV6-4 and J usage is TRBJ1-1; TRBD1 agrees at 8 bases. The CDR3 is made up of 14 amino acids. V trimming: 5 bases; J trimming: 2 bases; junction bases outside the gene matches: 4. Germline lookup yields CDR1 MRHNA and CDR2 SNTAGT. The CDR3 spells CASSKQGDNTEAFF. The CDR3 DNA is TGTGCCAGCAGTAAACAGGGGGATAACACTGAAGCTTTCTTT.

V is TRBV11-3 and J is TRBJ2-7; TRBD2 might be the D (5 bases). CDR3 length: 15 amino acids. Trimming removed 1 base at V and 3 bases at J, with 13 bases between. The V gene's germline CDR1 is SGHNT and CDR2 YENEEA. The CDR3 region has the DNA TGTGCCAGCAGCTTAGTAGTGACTAAGGACTACGAGCAGTACTTC. It encodes CASSLVVTKDYEQYF.

This rearrangement joins TRBV27 to TRBJ2-7, with 10 bases identical to TRBD1. With 3 bases clipped from V and 2 bases from J, the junction kept 13 bases outside the gene matches. The germline gives CDR1 MNHEY, CDR2 SMNVEV (reference sequence). The CDR3 spans 18 residues. The CDR3 coding sequence is TGTGCCAGCAGTTTTTACGCCCGAGGGACAGGGGAACCCTACGAGCAGTACTTC. Amino acid sequence: CASSFYARGTGEPYEQYF.

The gene calls are TRBV13 and TRBJ2-1; D possibly corresponds to TRBD2 (6 bases). The V gene lost 0 bases and the J gene lost 6 bases, with 18 bases spanning the gap. The CDR3 contains 17 residues. The germline V gene encodes CDR1 PRHDT and CDR2 FYEKMQ (reference sequence). CDR3 sequence (DNA): TGTGCCAGCAGCTTAGGCCTGGGAGCGGGCGATGTCAATGAGCAGTTCTTC. Protein product: CASSLGLGAGDVNEQFF.

This chain links TRBV9 with TRBJ2-3; 12 bases map to TRBD2. Germline CDR1 SGDLS, CDR2 YYNGEE. This CDR3 has 21 residues. V lost 0 bases, J lost 3 bases, and 17 bases stayed unmatched. CDR3: CASSVAPDPSGRAVWTDTQYF. CDR3 DNA: TGTGCCAGCAGCGTAGCCCCAGATCCTAGCGGGAGGGCGGTTTGGACAGATACGCAGTATTTT.

V usage is TRBV5-1 and J usage is TRBJ2-3, with D perhaps TRBD1 (5 bases). The CDR3 totals 14 residues. Germline loops: CDR1 SGHRS, CDR2 YFSETQ. Between the trimmed V and J ends, which lost 5 bases and 2 bases, there was a span of 12 bases. CDR3 nucleotide sequence: TGCGCCAGCAGGGCAGGGTTGGTCACAGATACGCAGTATTTT. Translating gives CASRAGLVTDTQYF.

For the CDR3, the DNA is TGCGCCAGCAGTTGGACAGGGGATGGGCAGTACTTC. Translation: CASSWTGDGQYF. This rearrangement joins TRBV10-2 to TRBJ2-7, with 9 bases fitting TRBD1. Germline V gene data show CDR1 as WSHSY and CDR2 as SAAADI. J was trimmed by 9 bases and V by 5 bases; bases with no gene match: 5. The CDR3 runs to 12 residues.

The chain has TRBV10-3 and TRBJ2-6; D gene ambiguous. The germline V and J ends were trimmed by 0 bases and 1 base, with 13 bases remaining between them. CDR1 is ENHRY and CDR2 is SYGVKD in the germline V gene. The CDR3 extends over 18 amino acids. CDR3 DNA sequence: TGTGCCATCAGTGAGTCGCGACTCCTACCGTCTGGGGCCAACGTCCTGACTTTC. Amino acids: CAISESRLLPSGANVLTF.

The CDR3 sequence is CASSQGAGREINEQFF. The CDR3 DNA reads as TGCGCCAGCAGCCAAGGAGCGGGACGGGAGATCAATGAGCAGTTCTTC. The chain links TRBV4-3 to TRBJ2-1; 7 bases fit TRBD2. Losses at the gene ends were 1 base for V and 6 bases for J; bases not matched to a gene: 9. CDR1 and CDR2 from the germline V gene are LGHNA and YSLEER. The CDR3 length is 16 residues.

This clone was observed a single time. The gene calls are TRBV28 and TRBJ2-7; tentative D call: TRBD2 (5 bases). Germline lookup yields CDR1 MDHEN and CDR2 SYDVKM. This CDR3 comprises 14 residues. V was cut by 4 bases and J by 6 bases, with 16 bases left in between. DNA for the CDR3: TGTGCCAGCAGTTACTTGGGCTCCCTAGCCGAGCAGTACTTC. Its translation: CASSYLGSLAEQYF.

This chain connects TRBV6-1 to TRBJ2-7; D could derive from TRBD1 or TRBD2 (5 bases each). Germline lookup yields CDR1 MNHNS and CDR2 SASEGT. The CDR3 contains 14 residues. Trimming took off 6 bases at V and 2 bases at J, with 14 bases between the two ends. The CDR3 is CASRHRDGTYEQYF. CDR3 DNA sequence: TGTGCCAGCAGGCACCGGGACGGGACCTACGAGCAGTACTTC.

J is TRBJ2-5 and V is TRBV27; 11 bases match TRBD2. Germline V gene lookup returns CDR1 MNHEY and CDR2 SMNVEV (reference sequence). The J segment lost 5 bases and the V segment lost 2 bases, leaving 1 base of the junction unmatched. The CDR3 contains 14 residues. The CDR3 loop reads CASSLGTSGETQYF. DNA for the CDR3: TGTGCCAGCAGTTTAGGGACTAGCGGTGAGACCCAGTACTTC.

The rearrangement joins TRBV19 to TRBJ2-3; 7 bases align to TRBD2. V lost 8 bases to trimming and J lost 1 base; unmatched junction nucleotides: 9. The CDR3 is made up of 15 amino acids. Germline values: CDR1 LNHDA, CDR2 SQIVND (reference sequence). Here the CDR3 reads CASCSSGGCTDTQYF. The CDR3 DNA follows: TGTGCCAGTTGTTCTAGCGGAGGGTGCACAGATACGCAGTATTTT.

This rearrangement joins TRBV21-1 to TRBJ2-6. TRBV21-1 is marked as a pseudogene. The CDR3 spans 14 residues. CDR3 loop: CASSIGRGANVLTF. The CDR3 DNA follows: TGTGCCAGCAGCATAGGTCGTGGGGCCAACGTCCTGACTTTC.

This chain links TRBV6-5 with TRBJ2-1; 11 nucleotides agree with TRBD2. With V trimmed by 4 bases and J by 7 bases, 3 bases remained unmatched. Germline CDR1 and CDR2: MNHEY and SVGAGI. The CDR3 has 14 amino acids. In DNA, the CDR3 is TGTGCCAGCAGTTCCAGGACTAGCGGGAATGAGCAGTTCTTC. It yields the protein CASSSRTSGNEQFF.

The chain joins TRBV7-9 to TRBJ2-7; D not resolved. V lost 5 bases and J lost 2, with 10 bases in between. The CDR3 extends over 13 amino acids. Germline V gene lookup returns CDR1 SEHNR and CDR2 FQNEAQ (reference sequence). The CDR3 protein is CASSTRQTYEQYF. DNA of the CDR3: TGTGCCAGCAGCACTCGGCAAACCTACGAGCAGTACTTC.

The chain carries TRBV5-1 and TRBJ1-3; no definite D call. V gave up 4 bases and J gave up 0 bases, with 14 bases separating them. The CDR3 totals 16 residues. Germline CDR1 is SGHRS and CDR2 is YFSETQ. CDR3 loop: CASSPGGVNSGNTIYF. The CDR3 DNA reads as TGCGCCAGCAGCCCCGGCGGGGTTAACTCTGGAAACACCATATATTTT.

The J gene is TRBJ2-2, the V gene TRBV29-1; TRBD1 matches 8 bases. The V segment lost 5 bases and the J segment 7 bases; nucleotides outside the gene matches: 6. The CDR3 sequence is 13 residues long. The germline CDR1 and CDR2 sequences are SQVTM and ANQGSEA. In DNA form, the CDR3 reads TGCAGCGTTACAGGGGGTCGGTTCGGGGAGCTGTTTTTT. It codes for CSVTGGRFGELFF.

This chain connects TRBV4-3 to TRBJ2-2; the match to TRBD2 covers 7 bases. Germline assignment: CDR1 LGHNA and CDR2 YSLEER. The CDR3 runs 17 residues. V dropped 0 bases and J dropped 7; count of bases not matched to a gene: 11. The CDR3 is CASSQDIREGEGGELFF. In DNA form, the CDR3 reads TGCGCCAGCAGCCAAGATATACGGGAAGGGGAGGGCGGGGAGCTGTTTTTT.

This chain links TRBV7-9 with TRBJ2-1; D gene unclear. The V gene's germline CDR1 is SEHNR and CDR2 FQNEAQ (reference sequence). The CDR3 consists of 13 residues. V was shortened by 7 bases and J by 5 bases, with 12 bases between the two germline ends. CDR3 residues: CASKDWSDNEQFF. The CDR3 DNA follows: TGTGCCAGCAAAGATTGGTCGGACAATGAGCAGTTCTTC.